Given below is one TCR beta chain in context. Germline V gives CDR1 LGHNA, CDR2 YNFKEQ. With V trimmed by 4 bases and J by 1 base, 8 bases remained unmatched. The CDR3 sequence is 17 residues long. Clones were read by immunoSEQ multiplex PCR, and TCRdb kept only the in-frame ones, dropping some. This table holds over 150,000 clones, about 91% found once. This entry is derived from a study of control samples from healthy donors and cancer patients. This sequence joins TRBV4-2 and TRBJ1-1, with 11 bases matching TRBD1. The TCR originated in a woman between 40 and 55 years old in good health. The sample comprised blood. CDR3 sequence: CASSPVPGQGENTEAFF. CDR3 nucleotides: TGTGCCAGCAGCCCCGTCCCGGGACAGGGGGAGAACACTGAAGCTTTCTTT.